The clone carrying this T cell receptor (beta chain) appeared many times. TCRdb reprocessed the 5' RACE reads with MiXCR, giving one entry per CDR3 protein. The sample has 40,000 or so distinct CDR3 sequences, about 5.2% seen once; the top ten hold 20% to 30%. This entry is derived from a study of spatial heterogeneity in lung cancer. Noted time point: sample taken at primary tumor resection. V lost 2 bases, J lost 7 bases, and 18 bases lay in between. This CDR3 region has 16 residues. Per the germline V gene, CDR1 is SGHAT and CDR2 is FQNNGV. The sample in question was PBMCs, obtained at surgery. The chain links TRBV11-2 to TRBJ2-1; D is possibly TRBD1 or TRBD2 (6 bases each). This receptor was taken from a female donor with early-stage non-small cell lung cancer. The chain's CDR3 is CASSLLRTRGANEQFF. The DNA of the CDR3 is TGTGCCAGCAGCTTATTGAGGACGAGGGGGGCGAATGAGCAGTTCTTC.